Listed below are T cell receptor beta chains from one sample, sequenced in a study of T cell responses to AZD1222 COVID-19 vaccine. Using immunoSEQ multiplex PCR, the repertoire was profiled, and TCRdb retains in-frame clones only, with some absent. The data contain fewer than 150,000 clones, around nine tenths of them seen just once; the ten biggest clones take up about 3.1%. The specimen was peripheral blood, collected 28 days after the second AZD1222 dose. The receptors originated from an adult who received the AZD1222 COVID-19 vaccine. The CDR3 runs from the conserved cysteine through the conserved F or W. Each record gives: V gene, J gene, CDR3 protein.

TRBV6-5,TRBJ2-7,CASSYSGGLNEQYF
TRBV28,TRBJ1-1,CASRYRNTEAFF
TRBV30,TRBJ1-1,CAWSGQSNLNTEAFF
TRBV14,TRBJ1-1,CASTPVGRNTEAFF
TRBV28,TRBJ1-5,CASSLLQGGQPQHF
TRBV28,TRBJ2-6,CASSITGAARGANVLTF
TRBV24-1,TRBJ2-7,CATSAGTGTYEQYF
TRBV6-5,TRBJ1-5,CASSRGRGSNQPQHF
TRBV9,TRBJ2-7,CASSVESSGEQYF
TRBV11-3,TRBJ2-5,CASSSGGQETQYF
TRBV30,TRBJ1-5,CAWSLVDRGQPQHF
TRBV27,TRBJ1-5,CASREWGEGNQPQHF
TRBV11-2,TRBJ2-1,CASSYRAGDNEQFF
TRBV19,TRBJ2-7,CASKTPDCSFHEQYF
TRBV24-1,TRBJ2-2,CATSDSIRGRNTGELFF
TRBV6-1,TRBJ1-1,CASSEATSWPTEAFF
TRBV28,TRBJ1-2,CASSTGEGRDYGYTF
TRBV10-1,TRBJ2-6,CASSRSGANVLTF
TRBV24-1,TRBJ1-4,CATNAGDGEKLFF